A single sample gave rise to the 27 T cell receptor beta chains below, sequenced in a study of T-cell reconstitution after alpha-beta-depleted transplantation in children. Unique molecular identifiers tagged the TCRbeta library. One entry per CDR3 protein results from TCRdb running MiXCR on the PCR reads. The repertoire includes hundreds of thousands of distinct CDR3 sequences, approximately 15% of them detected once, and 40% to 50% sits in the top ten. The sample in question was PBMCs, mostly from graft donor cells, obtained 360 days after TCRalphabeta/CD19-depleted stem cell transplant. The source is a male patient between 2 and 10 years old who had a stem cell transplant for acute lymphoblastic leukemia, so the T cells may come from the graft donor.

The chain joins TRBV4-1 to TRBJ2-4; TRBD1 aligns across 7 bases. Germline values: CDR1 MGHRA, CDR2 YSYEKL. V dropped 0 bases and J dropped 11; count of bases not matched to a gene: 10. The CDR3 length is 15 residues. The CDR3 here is CASSQEEQGEMVQYF. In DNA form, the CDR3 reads TGCGCCAGCAGCCAAGAAGAGCAGGGGGAGATGGTTCAGTACTTC.

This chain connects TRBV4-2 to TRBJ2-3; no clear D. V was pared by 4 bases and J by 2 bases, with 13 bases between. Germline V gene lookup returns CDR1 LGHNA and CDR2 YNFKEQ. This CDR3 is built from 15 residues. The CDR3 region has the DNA TGTGCCAGCAGCCTATCCCCCGGCACCACAGATACGCAGTATTTT. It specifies CASSLSPGTTDTQYF.

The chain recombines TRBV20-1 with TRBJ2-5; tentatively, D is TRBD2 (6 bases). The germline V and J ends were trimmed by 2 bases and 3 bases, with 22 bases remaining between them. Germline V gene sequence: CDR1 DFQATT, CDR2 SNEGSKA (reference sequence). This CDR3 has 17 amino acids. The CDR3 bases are TGCAGTGCTAGACCTTTTGCGGGAAACGCTAAGAAAGAGACCCAGTACTTC. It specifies CSARPFAGNAKKETQYF.

CDR3 coding DNA: TGTGCCAGCAGTTTTGACGGACAGGGGCGATTGAACACTGAAGCTTTCTTT. Translation gives CASSFDGQGRLNTEAFF. The rearrangement joins TRBV6-2 or TRBV6-3 to TRBJ1-1; the match to TRBD1 covers 9 bases. V was pared by 4 bases and J by 0 bases, with 9 bases of the junction left unmatched. Per the germline V gene, CDR1 is MNHEY and CDR2 is SVGEGT. The CDR3 loop spans 17 amino acids.

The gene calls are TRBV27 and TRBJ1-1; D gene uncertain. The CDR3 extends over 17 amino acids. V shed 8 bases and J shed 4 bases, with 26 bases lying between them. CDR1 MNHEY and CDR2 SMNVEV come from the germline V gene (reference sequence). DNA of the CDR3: TGTGCCAGCCGCTTCAACCCTGAGAGGTCCGTTTCCACTGAAGCTTTCTTT. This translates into CASRFNPERSVSTEAFF.

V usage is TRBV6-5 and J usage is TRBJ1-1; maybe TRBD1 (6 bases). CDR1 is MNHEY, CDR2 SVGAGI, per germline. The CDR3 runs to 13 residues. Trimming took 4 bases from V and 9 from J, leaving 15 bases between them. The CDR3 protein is CASSSRPGTKAFF. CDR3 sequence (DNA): TGTGCCAGCAGTTCACGACCCGGGACAAAAGCTTTCTTT.

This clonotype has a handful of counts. CDR3 in amino acids: CASSLPLAGVWEQFF. CDR3 coding DNA: TGTGCCAGCAGCTTGCCGCTAGCGGGAGTCTGGGAGCAGTTCTTC. The chain carries TRBV5-4 and TRBJ2-1; 10 bases map to TRBD2. CDR3 size: 15 residues. Germline values: CDR1 SGHNT, CDR2 YYREEE (reference sequence). V was clipped by 1 base and J by 10 bases; unmatched bases: 8. Supplemented by reference TRBV5-4 and TRBJ2-1, the full variable domain reads ETGVTQSPTHLIKTRGQQVTLRCSSQSGHNTVSWYQQALGQGPQFIFQYYREEENGRGNFPPRFSGLQFPNYSSELNVNALELDDSALYLCASSLPLAGVWEQFFGPGTRLTVL.

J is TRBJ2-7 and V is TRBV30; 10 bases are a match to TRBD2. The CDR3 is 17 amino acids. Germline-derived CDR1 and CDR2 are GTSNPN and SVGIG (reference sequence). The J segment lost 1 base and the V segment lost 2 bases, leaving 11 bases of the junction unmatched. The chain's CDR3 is CAWSPRGVAGGSYEQYF. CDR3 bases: TGTGCCTGGAGTCCCCGTGGGGTAGCGGGGGGATCCTACGAGCAGTACTTC.

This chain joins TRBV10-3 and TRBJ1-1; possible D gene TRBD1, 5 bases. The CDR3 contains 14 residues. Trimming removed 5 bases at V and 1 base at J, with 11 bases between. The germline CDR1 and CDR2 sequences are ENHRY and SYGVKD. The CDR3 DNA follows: TGTGCCATCAGTACACAGGTTTCGAACACTGAAGCTTTCTTT. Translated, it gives CAISTQVSNTEAFF.

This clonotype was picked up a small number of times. CDR3 bases: TGTGCCAGCAGTTATTGGGGTAGTACGAACACCGGGGAGCTGTTTTTT. Translated: CASSYWGSTNTGELFF. The rearrangement uses TRBV6-5 and TRBJ2-2; the D is unclear. Trimming left V 3 bases short and J 0 bases short, with 11 bases between. Germline CDR1 MNHEY, CDR2 SVGAGI. The CDR3 sequence is 16 residues long.

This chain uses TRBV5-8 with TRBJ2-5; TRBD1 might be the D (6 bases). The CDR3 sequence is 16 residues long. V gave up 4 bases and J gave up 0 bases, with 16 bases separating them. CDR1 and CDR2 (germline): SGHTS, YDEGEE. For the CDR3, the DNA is TGTGCCAGCAGCCCTGACAGGACACCGTACCAAGAGACCCAGTACTTC. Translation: CASSPDRTPYQETQYF.

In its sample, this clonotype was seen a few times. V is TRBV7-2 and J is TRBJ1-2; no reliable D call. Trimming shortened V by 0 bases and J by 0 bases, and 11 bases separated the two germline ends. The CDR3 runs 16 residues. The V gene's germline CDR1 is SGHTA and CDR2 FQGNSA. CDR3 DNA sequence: TGTGCCAGCAGCTTAGCCTGGGGATCGCCTAACTATGGCTACACCTTC. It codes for CASSLAWGSPNYGYTF.

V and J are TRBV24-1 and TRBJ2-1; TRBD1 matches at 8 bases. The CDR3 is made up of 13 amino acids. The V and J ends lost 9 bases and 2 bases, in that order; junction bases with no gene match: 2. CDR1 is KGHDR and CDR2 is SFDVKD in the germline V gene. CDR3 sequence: CATSDRAYNEQFF. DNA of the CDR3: TGTGCCACCTCGGACAGGGCCTACAATGAGCAGTTCTTC.

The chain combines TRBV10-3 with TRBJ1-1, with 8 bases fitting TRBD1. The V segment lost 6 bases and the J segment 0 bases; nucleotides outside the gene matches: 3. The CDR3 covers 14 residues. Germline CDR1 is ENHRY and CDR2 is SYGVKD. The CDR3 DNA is TGTGCCATCAGGGACAGGGCTTTGAACACTGAAGCTTTCTTT. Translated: CAIRDRALNTEAFF.

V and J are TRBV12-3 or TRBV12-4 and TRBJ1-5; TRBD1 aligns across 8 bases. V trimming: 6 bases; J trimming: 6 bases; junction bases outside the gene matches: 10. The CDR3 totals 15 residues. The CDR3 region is CASRLTGGLGQPQHF. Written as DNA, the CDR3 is TGTGCCAGCAGATTAACAGGGGGACTGGGTCAGCCCCAGCATTTT.

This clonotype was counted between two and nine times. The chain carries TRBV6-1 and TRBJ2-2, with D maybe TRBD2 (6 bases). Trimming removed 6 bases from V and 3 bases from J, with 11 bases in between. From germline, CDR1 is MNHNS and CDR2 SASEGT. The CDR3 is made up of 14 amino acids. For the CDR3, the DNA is TGTGCCAGCAGCCCCTGGGGGGACACCGGGGAGCTGTTTTTT. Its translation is CASSPWGDTGELFF.

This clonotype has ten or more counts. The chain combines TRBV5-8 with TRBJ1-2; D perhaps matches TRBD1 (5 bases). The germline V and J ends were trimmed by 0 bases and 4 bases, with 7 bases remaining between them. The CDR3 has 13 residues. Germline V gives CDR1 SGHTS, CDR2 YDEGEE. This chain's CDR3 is CASSLAQAYGYTF. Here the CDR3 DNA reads TGTGCCAGCAGCTTGGCACAGGCCTATGGCTACACCTTC.

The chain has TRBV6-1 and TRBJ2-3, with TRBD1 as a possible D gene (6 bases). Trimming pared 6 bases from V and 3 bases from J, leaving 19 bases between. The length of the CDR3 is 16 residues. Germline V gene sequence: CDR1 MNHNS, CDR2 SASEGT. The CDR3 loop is CASSPVDRLWTDTQYF. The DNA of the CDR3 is TGTGCCAGCAGCCCCGTAGACAGGCTATGGACAGATACGCAGTATTTT.

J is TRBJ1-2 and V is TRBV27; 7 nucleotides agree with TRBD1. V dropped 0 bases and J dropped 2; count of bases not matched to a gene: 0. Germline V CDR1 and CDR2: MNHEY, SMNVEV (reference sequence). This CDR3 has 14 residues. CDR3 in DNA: TGTGCCAGCAGTTTATCGGGACAGAACTATGGCTACACCTTC. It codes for CASSLSGQNYGYTF.

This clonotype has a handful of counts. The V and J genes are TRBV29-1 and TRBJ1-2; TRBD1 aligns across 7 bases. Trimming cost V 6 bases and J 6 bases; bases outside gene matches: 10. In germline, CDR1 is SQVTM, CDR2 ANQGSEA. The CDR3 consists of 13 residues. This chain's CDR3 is CSVRTGEANGYTF. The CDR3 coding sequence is TGCAGCGTCCGCACAGGGGAGGCGAATGGCTACACCTTC.

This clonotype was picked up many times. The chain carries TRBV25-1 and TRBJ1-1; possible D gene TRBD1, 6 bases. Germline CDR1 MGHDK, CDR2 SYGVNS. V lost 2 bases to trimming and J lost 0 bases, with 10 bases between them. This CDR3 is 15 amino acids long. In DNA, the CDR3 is TGTGCCAGCAGTGAAGCGGGGGACATGAACACTGAAGCTTTCTTT. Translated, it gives CASSEAGDMNTEAFF.

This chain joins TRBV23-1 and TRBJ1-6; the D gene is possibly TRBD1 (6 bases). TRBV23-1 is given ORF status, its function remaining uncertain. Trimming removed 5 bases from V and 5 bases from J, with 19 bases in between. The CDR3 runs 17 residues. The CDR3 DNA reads TGCGCCAGCAGTTCTGGACAGCACGCGAGGCATAATTCACCCCTCCACTTT. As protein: CASSSGQHARHNSPLHF.

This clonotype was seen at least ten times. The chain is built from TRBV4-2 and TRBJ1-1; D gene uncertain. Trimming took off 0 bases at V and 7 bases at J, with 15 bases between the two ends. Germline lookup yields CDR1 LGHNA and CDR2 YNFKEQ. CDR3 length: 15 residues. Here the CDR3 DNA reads TGTGCCAGCAGCCAAGATAGTGGCAGAGTGGTTGAAGCTTTCTTT. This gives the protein CASSQDSGRVVEAFF.

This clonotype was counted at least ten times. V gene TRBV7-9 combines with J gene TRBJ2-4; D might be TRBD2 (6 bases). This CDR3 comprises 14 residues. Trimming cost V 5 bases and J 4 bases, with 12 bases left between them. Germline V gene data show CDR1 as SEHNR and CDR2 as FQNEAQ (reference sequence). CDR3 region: CASSPRDQKNIQYF. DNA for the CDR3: TGTGCCAGCAGCCCGCGGGACCAAAAAAACATTCAGTACTTC.

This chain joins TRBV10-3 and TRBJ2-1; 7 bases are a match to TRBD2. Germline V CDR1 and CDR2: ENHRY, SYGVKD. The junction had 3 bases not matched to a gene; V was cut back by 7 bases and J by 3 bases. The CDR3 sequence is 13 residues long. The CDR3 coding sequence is TGTGCCATCACTAGCGGAAACTACAATGAGCAGTTCTTC. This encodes CAITSGNYNEQFF.

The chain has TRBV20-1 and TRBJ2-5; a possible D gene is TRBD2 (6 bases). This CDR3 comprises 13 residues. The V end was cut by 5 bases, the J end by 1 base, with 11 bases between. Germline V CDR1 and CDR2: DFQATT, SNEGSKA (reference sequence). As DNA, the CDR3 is TGCAGTGCTTTCGGGACTGCCCAAGAGACCCAGTACTTC. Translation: CSAFGTAQETQYF.

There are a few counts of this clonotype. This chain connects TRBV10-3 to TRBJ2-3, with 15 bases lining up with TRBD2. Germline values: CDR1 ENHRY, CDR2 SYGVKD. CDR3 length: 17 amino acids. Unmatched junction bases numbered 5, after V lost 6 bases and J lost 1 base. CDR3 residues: CAIRGLAGGLGTDTQYF. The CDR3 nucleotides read TGTGCCATCAGGGGACTAGCGGGGGGCCTGGGCACAGATACGCAGTATTTT.